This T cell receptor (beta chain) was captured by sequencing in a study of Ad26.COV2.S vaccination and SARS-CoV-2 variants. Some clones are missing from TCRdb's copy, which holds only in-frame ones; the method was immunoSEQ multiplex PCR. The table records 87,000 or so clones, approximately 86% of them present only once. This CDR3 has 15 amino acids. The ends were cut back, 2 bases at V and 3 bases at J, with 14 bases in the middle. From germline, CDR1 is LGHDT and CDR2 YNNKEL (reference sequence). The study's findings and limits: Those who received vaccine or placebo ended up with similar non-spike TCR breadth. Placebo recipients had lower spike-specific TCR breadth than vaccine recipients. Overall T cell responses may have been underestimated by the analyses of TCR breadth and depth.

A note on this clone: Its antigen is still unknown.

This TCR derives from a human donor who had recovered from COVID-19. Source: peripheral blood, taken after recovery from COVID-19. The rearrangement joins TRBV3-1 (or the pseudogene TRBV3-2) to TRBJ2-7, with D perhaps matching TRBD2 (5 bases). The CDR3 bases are TGTGCCAGCAGCCAAAGGGAACTAGGGTACTACGAGCAGTACTTC. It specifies CASSQRELGYYEQYF.